Listed here are 21 T cell receptor beta chains from one sample, sequenced in a study of vaccination effects on CD4 cells after COVID-19. Antigens of these TCRs are unknown. Produced via immunoSEQ multiplex PCR; TCRdb's table is partial and in-frame only. Seen here are tens of thousands of clones, approximately 70% observed once, and the top ten hold 4%. Antigen-specific CD4+ T cells expanded by the ViraFEST assay with viral peptide pools were then sequenced. Isolating CD4+ T cells followed approximately 9 days of culture. Vaccine recipients, nucleocapsid antibody negative, had no prior SARS-CoV-2 infection. This specimen consisted of CD4+ T cells from PBMCs cultured with HCoV-OC43 spike peptides, obtained before COVID-19 vaccination. The subset: HCoV-OC43 spike overlapping peptide pool stimulation. These receptor sequences come from a human donor who received a COVID-19 vaccine.

The DNA of the CDR3 is TGTGCCAGCTCATCTCTGGGACTAGCGGGGGGTCCGAACACCGGGGAGCTGTTTTTT. Translation gives CASSSLGLAGGPNTGELFF. J is TRBJ2-2 and V is TRBV18; 15 positions match TRBD2. Germline V gene sequence: CDR1 KGHSH, CDR2 LQKENI. The CDR3 runs to 19 residues. V dropped 5 bases and J dropped 0; count of bases not matched to a gene: 7.

The chain combines TRBV6-5 with TRBJ1-2, with no clear D. Germline CDR1 reads MNHEY; CDR2 reads SVGAGI. Trimming took 7 bases from V and 5 from J, leaving 11 bases between them. The CDR3 runs to 12 residues. CDR3 region: CASMGGDYGYTF. The CDR3 DNA reads as TGTGCCAGCATGGGTGGGGATTATGGCTACACCTTC.

The chain is built from TRBV12-3 or TRBV12-4 and TRBJ2-5, with a weak D call TRBD2 (5 bases). This CDR3 has 12 residues. V was pared by 7 bases and J by 5 bases, with 11 bases between. The CDR3 DNA reads TGTGCCAGCACTCAACGAGGGGAGACCCAGTACTTC. Translation gives CASTQRGETQYF.

The CDR3 DNA sequence: TGTGCCAGCAGCCAAGAAGAAGGCAGCTCCTATAATTCACCCCTCCACTTT. This sequence encodes CASSQEEGSSYNSPLHF. J is TRBJ1-6 and V is TRBV14, with no clear D. The germline V gene has CDR1 SGHDN and CDR2 FVKESK. The CDR3 loop spans 17 amino acids. The V gene lost 0 bases and the J gene lost 0 bases, with 9 bases spanning the gap. Full variable domain (outside the CDR3, taken from reference TRBV14 and TRBJ1-6): EAGVTQFPSHSVIEKGQTVTLRCDPISGHDNLYWYRRVMGKEIKFLLHFVKESKQDESGMPNNRFLAERTGGTYSTLKVQPAELEDSGVYFCASSQEEGSSYNSPLHFGNGTRLTVT.

The chain couples TRBV5-1 to TRBJ1-6; D ambiguous. Germline loops: CDR1 SGHRS, CDR2 YFSETQ. This CDR3 is 15 amino acids long. V lost 2 bases and J lost 9, with 15 bases in between. CDR3 sequence (DNA): TGCGCCAGCAGCTTTTCGTTTGAGGGCGGTTCACCCCTCCACTTT. Encoded protein: CASSFSFEGGSPLHF.

The chain uses TRBV30 and TRBJ2-1; D unresolved. The length of the CDR3 is 12 residues. From germline, CDR1 is GTSNPN and CDR2 SVGIG (reference sequence). The ends were cut back, 4 bases at V and 6 bases at J, with 10 bases in the middle. The CDR3 region is CAWNRVPNEQFF. The CDR3 region has the DNA TGTGCCTGGAACAGAGTCCCCAATGAGCAGTTCTTC.

The chain is built from TRBV2 and TRBJ2-5; TRBD2 matches 14 bases. J gave up 4 bases and V 1 base, and 2 bases lay outside the gene matches. The germline V gene has CDR1 SNHLY and CDR2 FYNNEI. The CDR3 loop spans 16 amino acids. As DNA, the CDR3 is TGTGCCAGCAGTGAAGGGACTAGCGGGGGGTCAGAGACCCAGTACTTC. Its translation: CASSEGTSGGSETQYF.

The CDR3, as DNA: TGTGCCAGCAGTTACTCAGAGGGGCTGGAGACCCAGTACTTC. Encoded protein: CASSYSEGLETQYF. This sequence joins TRBV6-5 and TRBJ2-5; tentatively, D is TRBD1 or TRBD2 (5 bases each). Germline V gives CDR1 MNHEY, CDR2 SVGAGI. The CDR3 consists of 14 residues. The V gene lost 0 bases and the J gene lost 5 bases, with 10 bases spanning the gap.

The chain employs TRBV2 and TRBJ2-7; either TRBD1 or TRBD2 may fit D (5 bases each). CDR1 is SNHLY and CDR2 is FYNNEI in the germline V gene. The CDR3 is made up of 15 amino acids. V was clipped by 10 bases and J by 6 bases, with 25 bases between them. The CDR3 DNA follows: TGTGCCATCACCCCGAGGGGCGGGTCGTTAGGCGAGCAGTACGTC. Translating it yields CAITPRGGSLGEQYV.

This clone was seen only a few times. The chain employs TRBV19 and TRBJ2-2; D might be TRBD1 (5 bases). V gave up 4 bases and J gave up 6 bases, with 9 bases separating them. Germline CDR1 LNHDA, CDR2 SQIVND (reference sequence). The CDR3 length is 13 residues. The CDR3 is CASSTRGAGELFF. CDR3 sequence (DNA): TGTGCCAGTAGTACTAGGGGCGCCGGGGAGCTGTTTTTT.

The chain links TRBV5-1 to TRBJ2-3; D might be TRBD1 (6 bases). CDR1 and CDR2 from the germline V gene are SGHRS and YFSETQ. The CDR3 covers 16 residues. Trimming cost V 4 bases and J 0 bases, with 15 bases left between them. CDR3 DNA: TGCGCCAGCAGCCCACCGGGACAACGGAGCACAGATACGCAGTATTTT. This sequence encodes CASSPPGQRSTDTQYF.

This chain's CDR3 is CASSLRQGFMNTEAFF. The CDR3 region has the DNA TGTGCCAGCAGCCTCCGACAGGGCTTCATGAACACTGAAGCTTTCTTT. The chain has TRBV7-2 and TRBJ1-1; 7 bases map to TRBD1. The junction had 9 bases not matched to a gene; V was cut back by 5 bases and J by 0 bases. This CDR3 has 16 amino acids. CDR1 SGHTA and CDR2 FQGNSA come from the germline V gene.

This clone came up once. This CDR3 reads CASSPSPFTGELFF. DNA of the CDR3: TGTGCCAGCAGTCCCTCCCCCTTTACCGGGGAGCTGTTTTTT. The chain has TRBV6-4 and TRBJ2-2; no clear D gene. The V end was cut by 5 bases, the J end by 5 bases, with 12 bases between. Germline CDR1 is MRHNA and CDR2 is SNTAGT. This CDR3 is built from 14 residues.

V and J are TRBV28 and TRBJ1-2; 7 nucleotides match TRBD1. CDR1 is MDHEN, CDR2 SYDVKM, per germline. The CDR3 is made up of 12 amino acids. Trimming took 2 bases from V and 8 from J; bases not matched to a gene: 2. The CDR3 loop is CASSLRTGGYTF. As DNA, the CDR3 is TGTGCCAGCAGTTTAAGGACAGGAGGCTACACCTTC.

In this sample, this clone turned up a few times. The chain has TRBV14 and TRBJ1-2, with D unclear. With 2 bases removed from V and 4 bases from J, the gap between germline ends came to 11 bases. The germline gives CDR1 SGHDN, CDR2 FVKESK. CDR3 size: 14 residues. Here the CDR3 DNA reads TGTGCCAGCAGCCAACGGACGGGGAGCTATGGCTACACCTTC. Protein product: CASSQRTGSYGYTF.

The rearrangement joins TRBV19 to TRBJ1-1; D not certain. The CDR3 covers 13 residues. Germline loops: CDR1 LNHDA, CDR2 SQIVND (reference sequence). Trimming pared 7 bases from V and 7 bases from J, leaving 16 bases between. The CDR3 here is CASTLRVGDEAFF. The CDR3 coding sequence is TGTGCCAGTACCCTGAGGGTCGGGGATGAAGCTTTCTTT. The full variable domain, completed using reference TRBV19 and TRBJ1-1, is DGGITQSPKYLFRKEGQNVTLSCEQNLNHDAMYWYRQDPGQGLRLIYYSQIVNDFQKGDIAEGYSVSREKKESFPLTVTSAQKNPTAFYLCASTLRVGDEAFFGQGTRLTVV.

The gene calls are TRBV6-5 and TRBJ1-6; D remains ambiguous. In germline, CDR1 is MNHEY, CDR2 SVGAGI. Trimming took off 6 bases at V and 8 bases at J, with 14 bases between the two ends. There are 14 residues in the CDR3. Written as DNA, the CDR3 is TGTGCCAGCAGGGACGGACGCCGAGATTCACCCCTCCACTTT. Its translation: CASRDGRRDSPLHF.

The rearrangement uses TRBV2 and TRBJ2-5, with 8 bases aligning to TRBD2. Trimming cost V 6 bases and J 4 bases; bases outside gene matches: 1. Germline CDR1 is SNHLY and CDR2 is FYNNEI. There are 12 residues in the CDR3. The CDR3: CASSGGGETQYF. The CDR3 DNA reads as TGTGCCAGCAGCGGGGGGGGAGAGACCCAGTACTTC.

The chain couples TRBV18 to TRBJ1-5; D gene unclear. Germline V gene sequence: CDR1 KGHSH, CDR2 LQKENI. V lost 4 bases and J 4 bases, leaving 8 bases between the germline ends. CDR3 size: 13 residues. CDR3 DNA sequence: TGTGCCAGCTCACGCAGTCAAAATCAGCCCCAGCATTTT. Amino acid sequence: CASSRSQNQPQHF.

The CDR3: CASSEGEFNRGRTEAFF. The DNA of the CDR3 is TGTGCCAGCAGTGAAGGGGAATTTAACAGGGGGCGCACTGAAGCTTTCTTT. The V call is TRBV6-1, the J call TRBJ1-1; 9 nucleotides align to TRBD1. The ends lost 1 base at V and 4 bases at J; junction bases unmatched: 10. This CDR3 region has 17 residues. Per the germline V gene, CDR1 is MNHNS and CDR2 is SASEGT.

This clone has just a few counts. This chain links TRBV18 with TRBJ2-7; D is unresolved. The V end lost 4 bases, the J end lost 5 bases, and 9 bases lay between the germline ends. Germline values: CDR1 KGHSH, CDR2 LQKENI. There are 12 residues in the CDR3. In DNA, the CDR3 is TGTGCCAGCTCACACGGTGCCAACGAGCAGTACGTC. Protein: CASSHGANEQYV.